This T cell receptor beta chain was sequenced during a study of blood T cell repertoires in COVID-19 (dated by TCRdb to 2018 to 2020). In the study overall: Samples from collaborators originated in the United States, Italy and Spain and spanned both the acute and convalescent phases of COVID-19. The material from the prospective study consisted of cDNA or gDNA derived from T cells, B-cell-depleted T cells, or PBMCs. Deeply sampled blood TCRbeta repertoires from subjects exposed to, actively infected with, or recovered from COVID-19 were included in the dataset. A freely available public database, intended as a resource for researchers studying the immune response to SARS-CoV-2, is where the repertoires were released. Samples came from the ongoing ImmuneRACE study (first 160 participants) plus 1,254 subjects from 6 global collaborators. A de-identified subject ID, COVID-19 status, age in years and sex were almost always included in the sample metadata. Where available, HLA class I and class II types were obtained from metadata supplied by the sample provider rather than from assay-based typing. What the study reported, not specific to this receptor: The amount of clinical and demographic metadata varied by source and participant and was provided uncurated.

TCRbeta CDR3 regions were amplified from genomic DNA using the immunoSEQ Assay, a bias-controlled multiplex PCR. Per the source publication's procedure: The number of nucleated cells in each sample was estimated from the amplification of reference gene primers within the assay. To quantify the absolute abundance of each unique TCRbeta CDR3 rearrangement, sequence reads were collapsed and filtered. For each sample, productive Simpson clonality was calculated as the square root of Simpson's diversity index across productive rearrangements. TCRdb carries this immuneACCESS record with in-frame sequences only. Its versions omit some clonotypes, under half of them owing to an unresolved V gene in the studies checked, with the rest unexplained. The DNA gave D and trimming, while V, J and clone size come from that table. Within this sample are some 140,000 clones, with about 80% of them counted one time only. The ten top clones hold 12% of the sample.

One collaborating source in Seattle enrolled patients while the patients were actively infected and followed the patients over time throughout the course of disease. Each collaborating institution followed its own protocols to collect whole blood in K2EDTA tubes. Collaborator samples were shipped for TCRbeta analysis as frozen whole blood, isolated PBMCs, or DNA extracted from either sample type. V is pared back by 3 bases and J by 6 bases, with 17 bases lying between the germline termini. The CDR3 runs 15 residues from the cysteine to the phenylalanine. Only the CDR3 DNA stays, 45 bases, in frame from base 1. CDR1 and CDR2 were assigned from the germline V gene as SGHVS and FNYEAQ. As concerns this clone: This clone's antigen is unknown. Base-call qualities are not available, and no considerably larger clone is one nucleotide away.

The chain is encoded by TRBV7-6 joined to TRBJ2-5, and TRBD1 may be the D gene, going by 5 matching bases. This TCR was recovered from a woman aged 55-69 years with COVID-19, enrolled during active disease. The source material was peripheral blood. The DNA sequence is TGTGCCAGCAGCTTGACAGTAAGCGCTGACCAGACCCAGTACTTC. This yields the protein CASSLTVSADQTQYF.